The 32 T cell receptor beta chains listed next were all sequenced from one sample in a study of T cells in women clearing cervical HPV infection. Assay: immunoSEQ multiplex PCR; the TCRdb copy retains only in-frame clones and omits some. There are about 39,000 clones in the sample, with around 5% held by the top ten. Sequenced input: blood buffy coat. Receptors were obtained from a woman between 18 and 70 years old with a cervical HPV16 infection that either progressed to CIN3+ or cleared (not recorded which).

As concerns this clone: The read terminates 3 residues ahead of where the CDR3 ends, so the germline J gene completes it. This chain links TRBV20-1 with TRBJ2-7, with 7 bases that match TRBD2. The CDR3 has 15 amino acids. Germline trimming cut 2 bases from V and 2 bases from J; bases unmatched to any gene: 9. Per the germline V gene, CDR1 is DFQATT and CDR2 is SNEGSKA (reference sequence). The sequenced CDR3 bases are TGCAGTGCTAGACCGGAGCCTAGCGGAACCTACGAG. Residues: CSARPEPSGTYE. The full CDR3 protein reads CSARPEPSGTYEQYF.

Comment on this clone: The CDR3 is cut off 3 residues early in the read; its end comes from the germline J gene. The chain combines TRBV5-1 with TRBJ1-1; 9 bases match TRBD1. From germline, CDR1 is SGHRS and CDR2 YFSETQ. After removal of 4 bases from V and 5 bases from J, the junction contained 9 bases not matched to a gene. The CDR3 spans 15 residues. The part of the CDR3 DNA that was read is TGCGCCAGCAGCCTAGGGACAGGGCAGGAGACTGAA. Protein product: CASSLGTGQETE. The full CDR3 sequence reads CASSLGTGQETEAFF.

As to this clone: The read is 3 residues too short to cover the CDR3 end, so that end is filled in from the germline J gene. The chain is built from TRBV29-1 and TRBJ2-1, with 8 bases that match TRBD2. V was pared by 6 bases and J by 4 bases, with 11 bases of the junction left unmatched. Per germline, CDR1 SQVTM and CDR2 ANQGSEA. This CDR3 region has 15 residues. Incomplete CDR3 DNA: TGCAGCGTGGACGCGCGGGGGGAGTCTTACAATGAG. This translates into CSVDARGESYNE. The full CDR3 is CSVDARGESYNEQFF.

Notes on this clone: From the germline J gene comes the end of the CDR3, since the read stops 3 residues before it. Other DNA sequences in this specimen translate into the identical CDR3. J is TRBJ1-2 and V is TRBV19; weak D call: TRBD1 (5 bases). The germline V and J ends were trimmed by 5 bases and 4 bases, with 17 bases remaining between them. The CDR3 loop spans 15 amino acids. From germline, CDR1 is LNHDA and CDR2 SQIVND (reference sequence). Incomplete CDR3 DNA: TGTGCCAGTAGTCCCGGGGGGGATAGTAGCTATGGC. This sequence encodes CASSPGGDSSYG. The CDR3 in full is CASSPGGDSSYGYTF. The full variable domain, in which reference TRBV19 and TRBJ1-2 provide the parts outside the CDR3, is DGGITQSPKYLFRKEGQNVTLSCEQNLNHDAMYWYRQDPGQGLRLIYYSQIVNDFQKGDIAEGYSVSREKKESFPLTVTSAQKNPTAFYLCASSPGGDSSYGYTFGSGTRLTVV.

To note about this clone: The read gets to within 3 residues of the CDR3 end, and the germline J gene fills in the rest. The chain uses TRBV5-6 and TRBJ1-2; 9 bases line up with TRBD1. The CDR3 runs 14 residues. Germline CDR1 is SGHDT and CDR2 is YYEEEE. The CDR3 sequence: CASSFSTGGDGYTF. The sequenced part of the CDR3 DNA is TGTGCCAGCAGCTTCTCGACAGGGGGGGACGGC.

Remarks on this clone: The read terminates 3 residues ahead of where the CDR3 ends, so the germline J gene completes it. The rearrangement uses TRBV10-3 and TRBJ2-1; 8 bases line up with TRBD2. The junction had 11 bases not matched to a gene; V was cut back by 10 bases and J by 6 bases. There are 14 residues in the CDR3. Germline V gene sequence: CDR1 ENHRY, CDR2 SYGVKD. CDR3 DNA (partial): TGTGCCACCGATAAAGGGACTAGTCTCAATGAG. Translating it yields CATDKGTSLNE. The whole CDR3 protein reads CATDKGTSLNEQFF.

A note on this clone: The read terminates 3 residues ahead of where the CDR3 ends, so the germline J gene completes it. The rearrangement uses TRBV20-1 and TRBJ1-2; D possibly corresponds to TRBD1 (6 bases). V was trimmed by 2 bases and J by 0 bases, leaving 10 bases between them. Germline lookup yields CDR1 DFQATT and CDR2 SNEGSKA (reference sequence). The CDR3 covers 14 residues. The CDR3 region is CSARSDRSNYGYTF. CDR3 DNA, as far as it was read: TGCAGTGCTAGATCGGACAGATCTAACTATGGC.

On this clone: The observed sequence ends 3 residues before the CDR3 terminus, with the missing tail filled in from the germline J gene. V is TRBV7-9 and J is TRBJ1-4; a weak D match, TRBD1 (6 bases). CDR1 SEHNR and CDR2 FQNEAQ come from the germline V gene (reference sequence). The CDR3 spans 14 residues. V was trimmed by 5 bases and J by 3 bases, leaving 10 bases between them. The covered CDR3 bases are TGTGCCAGCAGCCAGGGGCTGCCTAATGAAAAA. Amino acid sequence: CASSQGLPNEK. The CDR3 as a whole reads CASSQGLPNEKLFF. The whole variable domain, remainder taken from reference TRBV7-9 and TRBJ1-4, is DTGVSQNPRHKITKRGQNVTFRCDPISEHNRLYWYRQTLGQGPEFLTYFQNEAQLEKSRLLSDRFSAERPKGSFSTLEIQRTEQGDSAMYLCASSQGLPNEKLFFGSGTQLSVL.

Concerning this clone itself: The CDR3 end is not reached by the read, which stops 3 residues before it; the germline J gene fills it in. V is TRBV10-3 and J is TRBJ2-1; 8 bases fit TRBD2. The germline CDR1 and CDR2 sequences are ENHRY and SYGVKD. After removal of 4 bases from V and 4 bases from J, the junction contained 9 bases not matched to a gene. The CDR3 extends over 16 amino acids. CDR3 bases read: TGTGCCATCAGTGGGGGGCAGAGCGGGGGATACAATGAG. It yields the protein CAISGGQSGGYNE. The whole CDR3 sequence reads CAISGGQSGGYNEQFF.

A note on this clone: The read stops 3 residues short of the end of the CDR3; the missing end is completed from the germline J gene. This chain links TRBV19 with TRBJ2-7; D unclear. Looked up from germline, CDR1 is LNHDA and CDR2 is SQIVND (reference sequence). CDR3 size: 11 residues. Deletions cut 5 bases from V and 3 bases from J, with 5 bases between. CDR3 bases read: TGTGCCAGTAGTTCGCGCTACGAG. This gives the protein CASSSRYE. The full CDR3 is CASSSRYEQYF.

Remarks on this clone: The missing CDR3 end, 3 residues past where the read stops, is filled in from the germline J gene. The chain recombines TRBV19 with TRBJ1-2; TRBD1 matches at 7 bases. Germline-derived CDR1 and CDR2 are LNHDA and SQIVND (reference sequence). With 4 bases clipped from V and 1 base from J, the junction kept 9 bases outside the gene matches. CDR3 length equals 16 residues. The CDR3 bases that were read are TGTGCCAGTAGTAGCGGGGACAGTTCTGGTAACTATGGC. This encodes CASSSGDSSGNYG. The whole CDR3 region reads CASSSGDSSGNYGYTF.

The CDR3 reads CASSVRGETQYF. The sequenced CDR3 bases are TGTGCCAGCAGTGTGCGAGGGGAGACC. This chain joins TRBV2 and TRBJ2-5; D might be TRBD2 (5 bases). The read terminates 3 residues before the CDR3 end, so the remaining end is supplied by the germline J gene. The CDR3 is 12 residues long. The germline CDR1 and CDR2 sequences are SNHLY and FYNNEI. Trimming took off 4 bases at V and 5 bases at J, with 8 bases between the two ends.

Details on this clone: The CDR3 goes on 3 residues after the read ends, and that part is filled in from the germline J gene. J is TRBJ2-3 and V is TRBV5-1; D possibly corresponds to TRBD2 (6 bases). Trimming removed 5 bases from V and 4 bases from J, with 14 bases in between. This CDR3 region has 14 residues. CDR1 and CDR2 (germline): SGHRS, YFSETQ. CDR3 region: CASSIAAFPDTQYF. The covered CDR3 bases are TGCGCCAGCAGTATAGCGGCCTTCCCAGATACG.

CDR3 amino acids: CASSPPAGRGNGYTF. The sequenced CDR3 bases are TGTGCCAGCTCACCACCGGCGGGGCGCGGGAATGGC. V and J are TRBV18 and TRBJ1-2, with D perhaps TRBD1 (5 bases). The missing CDR3 end, 3 residues past where the read stops, is filled in from the germline J gene. V was trimmed by 0 bases and J by 6 bases, leaving 14 bases between them. This CDR3 has 15 amino acids. Germline-derived CDR1 and CDR2 are KGHSH and LQKENI.

CDR3 DNA, as far as it was read: TGTGCCAGCAGCCAAGGGACAGATAGCAATCAGCCC. This codes for CASSQGTDSNQP. From start to end, the CDR3 is CASSQGTDSNQPQHF. This chain uses TRBV7-8 with TRBJ1-5; TRBD1 matches at 7 bases. The CDR3 extends 3 residues past the end of the read, so its final part is completed from the germline J gene. The CDR3 runs 15 residues. The V gene end was trimmed by 5 bases and the J gene end by 0 bases; junction bases not matched to a gene: 4. Germline V gives CDR1 SGHVS, CDR2 FQNEAQ.

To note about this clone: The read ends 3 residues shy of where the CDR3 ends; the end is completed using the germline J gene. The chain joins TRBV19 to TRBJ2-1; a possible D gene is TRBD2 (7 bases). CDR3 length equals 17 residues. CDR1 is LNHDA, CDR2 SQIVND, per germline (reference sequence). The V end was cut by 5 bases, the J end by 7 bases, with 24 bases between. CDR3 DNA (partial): TGTGCCAGTAGTCTCCCGCGCGGGGGCTTTGCAACGAATGAG. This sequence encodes CASSLPRGGFATNE. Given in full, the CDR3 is CASSLPRGGFATNEQFF.

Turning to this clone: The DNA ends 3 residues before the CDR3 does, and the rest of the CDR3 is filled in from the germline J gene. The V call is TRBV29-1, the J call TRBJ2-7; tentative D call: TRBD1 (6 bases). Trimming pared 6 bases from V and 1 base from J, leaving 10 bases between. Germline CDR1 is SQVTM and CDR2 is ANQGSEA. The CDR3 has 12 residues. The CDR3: CSVQGASYEQYF. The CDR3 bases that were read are TGCAGCGTACAGGGTGCGTCCTACGAG.

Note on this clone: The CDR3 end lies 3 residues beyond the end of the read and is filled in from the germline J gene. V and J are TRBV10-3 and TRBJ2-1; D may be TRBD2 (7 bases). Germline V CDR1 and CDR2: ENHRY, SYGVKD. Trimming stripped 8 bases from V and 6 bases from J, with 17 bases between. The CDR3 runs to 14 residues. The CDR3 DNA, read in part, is TGTGCCATCCGGGGGGCCGGTGTCGGCAATGAG. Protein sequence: CAIRGAGVGNE. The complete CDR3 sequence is CAIRGAGVGNEQFF.

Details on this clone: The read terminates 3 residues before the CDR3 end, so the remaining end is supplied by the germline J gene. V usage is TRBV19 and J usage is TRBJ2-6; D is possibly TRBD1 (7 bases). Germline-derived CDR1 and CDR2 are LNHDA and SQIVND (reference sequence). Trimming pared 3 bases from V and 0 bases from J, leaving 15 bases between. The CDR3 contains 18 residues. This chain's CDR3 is CASSMRGQTISGANVLTF. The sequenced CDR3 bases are TGTGCCAGTAGTATGCGGGGACAGACAATCTCTGGGGCCAACGTC.

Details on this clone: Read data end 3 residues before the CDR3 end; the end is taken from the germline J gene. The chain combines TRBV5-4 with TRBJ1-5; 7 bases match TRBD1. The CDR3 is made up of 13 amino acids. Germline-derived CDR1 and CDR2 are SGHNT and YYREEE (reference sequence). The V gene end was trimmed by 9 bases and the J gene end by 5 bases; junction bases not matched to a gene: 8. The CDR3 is CATLQGMDQPQHF. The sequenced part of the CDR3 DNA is TGTGCCACCCTACAGGGGATGGATCAGCCC.

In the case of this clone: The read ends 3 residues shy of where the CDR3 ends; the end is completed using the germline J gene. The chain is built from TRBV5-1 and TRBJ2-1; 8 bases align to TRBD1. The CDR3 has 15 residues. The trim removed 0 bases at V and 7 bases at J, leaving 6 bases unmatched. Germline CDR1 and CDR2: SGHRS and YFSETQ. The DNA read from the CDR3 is TGCGCCAGCAGCTTGGGACAGGGGATGAGGAATGAG. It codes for CASSLGQGMRNE. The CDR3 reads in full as CASSLGQGMRNEQFF.

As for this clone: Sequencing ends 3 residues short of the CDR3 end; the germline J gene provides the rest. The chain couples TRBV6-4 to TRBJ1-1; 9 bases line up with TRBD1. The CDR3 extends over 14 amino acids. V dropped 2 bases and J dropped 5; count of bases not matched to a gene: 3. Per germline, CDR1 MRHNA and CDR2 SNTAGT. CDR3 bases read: TGTGCCAGCAGTGACACGGACAGGGGAACTGAA. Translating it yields CASSDTDRGTE. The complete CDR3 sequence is CASSDTDRGTEAFF.

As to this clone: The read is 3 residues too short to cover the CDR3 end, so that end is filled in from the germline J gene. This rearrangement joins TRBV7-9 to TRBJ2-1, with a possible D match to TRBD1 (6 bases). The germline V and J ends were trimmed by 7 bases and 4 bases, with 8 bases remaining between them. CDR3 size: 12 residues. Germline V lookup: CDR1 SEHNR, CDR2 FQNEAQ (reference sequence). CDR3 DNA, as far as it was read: TGTGCCAGCATAGGGGGATACAATGAG. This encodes CASIGGYNE. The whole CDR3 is CASIGGYNEQFF.

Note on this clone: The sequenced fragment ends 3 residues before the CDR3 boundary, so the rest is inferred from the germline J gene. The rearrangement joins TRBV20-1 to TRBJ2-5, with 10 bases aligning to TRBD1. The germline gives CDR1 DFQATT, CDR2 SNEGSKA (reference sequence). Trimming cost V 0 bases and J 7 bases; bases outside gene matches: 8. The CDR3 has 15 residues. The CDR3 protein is CSARDRTGGEVTQYF. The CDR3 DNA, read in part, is TGCAGTGCTAGAGATAGGACAGGGGGGGAAGTGACC.

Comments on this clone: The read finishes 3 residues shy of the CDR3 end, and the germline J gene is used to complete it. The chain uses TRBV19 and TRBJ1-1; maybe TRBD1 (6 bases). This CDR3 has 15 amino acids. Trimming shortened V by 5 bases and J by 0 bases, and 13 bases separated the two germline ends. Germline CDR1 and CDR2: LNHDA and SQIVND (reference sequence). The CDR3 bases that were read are TGTGCCAGTAGTCCCCAGACAGGATTGAACACTGAA. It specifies CASSPQTGLNTE. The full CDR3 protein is CASSPQTGLNTEAFF.

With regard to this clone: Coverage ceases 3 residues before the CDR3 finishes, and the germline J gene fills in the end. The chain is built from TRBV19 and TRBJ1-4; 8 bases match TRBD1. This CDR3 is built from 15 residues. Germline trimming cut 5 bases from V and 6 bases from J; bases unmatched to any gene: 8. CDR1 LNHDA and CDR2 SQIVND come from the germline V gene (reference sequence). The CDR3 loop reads CASSLLPTGDEKLFF. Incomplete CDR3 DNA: TGTGCCAGTAGTCTCCTCCCGACAGGGGATGAAAAA.

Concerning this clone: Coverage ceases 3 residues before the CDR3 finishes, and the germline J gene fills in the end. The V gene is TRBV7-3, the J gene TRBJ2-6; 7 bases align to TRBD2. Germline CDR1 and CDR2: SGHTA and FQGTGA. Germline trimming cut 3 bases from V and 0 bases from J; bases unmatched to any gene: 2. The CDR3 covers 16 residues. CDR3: CASSLGLPSGANVLTF. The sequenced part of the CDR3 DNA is TGTGCCAGCAGCTTGGGACTACCCTCTGGGGCCAACGTC.

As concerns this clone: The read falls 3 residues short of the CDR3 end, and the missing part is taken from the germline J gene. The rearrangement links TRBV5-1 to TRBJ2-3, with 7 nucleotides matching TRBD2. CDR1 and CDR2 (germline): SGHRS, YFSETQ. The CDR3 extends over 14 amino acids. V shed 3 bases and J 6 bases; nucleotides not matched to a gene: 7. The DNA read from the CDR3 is TGCGCCAGCAGCTCCGGACTAGATATCGATACG. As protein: CASSSGLDIDT. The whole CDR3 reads CASSSGLDIDTQYF.

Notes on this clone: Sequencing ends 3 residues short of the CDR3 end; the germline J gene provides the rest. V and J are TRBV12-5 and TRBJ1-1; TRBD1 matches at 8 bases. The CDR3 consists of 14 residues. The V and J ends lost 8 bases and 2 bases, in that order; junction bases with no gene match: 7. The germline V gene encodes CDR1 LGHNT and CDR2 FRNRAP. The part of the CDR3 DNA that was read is TGTGCTAGTAAGTTTCAGGGGGCAAACACTGAA. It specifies CASKFQGANTE. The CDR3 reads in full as CASKFQGANTEAFF. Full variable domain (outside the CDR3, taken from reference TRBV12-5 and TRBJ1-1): DARVTQTPRHKVTEMGQEVTMRCQPILGHNTVFWYRQTMMQGLELLAYFRNRAPLDDSGMPKDRFSAEMPDATLATLKIQPSEPRDSAVYFCASKFQGANTEAFFGQGTRLTVV.

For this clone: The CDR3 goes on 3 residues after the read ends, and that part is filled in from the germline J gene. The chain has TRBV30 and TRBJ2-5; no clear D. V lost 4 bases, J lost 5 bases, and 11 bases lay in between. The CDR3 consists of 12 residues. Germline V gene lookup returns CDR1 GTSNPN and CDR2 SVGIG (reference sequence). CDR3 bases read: TGTGCCTGGAACCCGGCCAGGGAGACC. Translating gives CAWNPARET. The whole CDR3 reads CAWNPARETQYF.

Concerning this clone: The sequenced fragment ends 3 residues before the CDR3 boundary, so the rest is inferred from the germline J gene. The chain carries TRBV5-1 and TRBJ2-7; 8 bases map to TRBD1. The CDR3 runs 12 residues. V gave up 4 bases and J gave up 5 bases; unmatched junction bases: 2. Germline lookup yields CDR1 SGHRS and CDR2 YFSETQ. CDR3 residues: CASSPDRDEQYF. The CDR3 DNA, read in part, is TGCGCCAGCAGCCCGGACAGGGACGAG.

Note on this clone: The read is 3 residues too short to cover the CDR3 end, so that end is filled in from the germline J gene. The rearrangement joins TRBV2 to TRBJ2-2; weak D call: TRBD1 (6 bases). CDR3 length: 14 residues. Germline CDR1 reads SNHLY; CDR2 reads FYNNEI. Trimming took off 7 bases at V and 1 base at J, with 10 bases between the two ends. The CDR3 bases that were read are TGTGCCAGCAAAAGACAGGAGAACACCGGGGAG. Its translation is CASKRQENTGE. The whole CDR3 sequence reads CASKRQENTGELFF.